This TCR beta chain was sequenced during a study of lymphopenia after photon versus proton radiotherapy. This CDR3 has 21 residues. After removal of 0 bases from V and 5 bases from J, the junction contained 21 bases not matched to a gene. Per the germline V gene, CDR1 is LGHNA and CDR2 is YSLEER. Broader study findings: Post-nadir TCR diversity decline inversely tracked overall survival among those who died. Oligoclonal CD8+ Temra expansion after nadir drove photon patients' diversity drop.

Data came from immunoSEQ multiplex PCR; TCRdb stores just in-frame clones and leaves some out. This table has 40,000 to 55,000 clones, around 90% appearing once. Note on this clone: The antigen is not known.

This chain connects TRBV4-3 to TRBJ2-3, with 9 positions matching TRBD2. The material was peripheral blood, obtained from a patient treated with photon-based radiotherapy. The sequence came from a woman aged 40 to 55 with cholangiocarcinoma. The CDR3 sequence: CASSQDLKGSGVAGVGDTQYF. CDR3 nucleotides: TGCGCCAGCAGCCAAGACTTGAAGGGATCCGGGGTAGCGGGAGTGGGAGATACGCAGTATTTT.